This entry lists 22 T cell receptor beta chains sequenced from one sample in a study of sequential checkpoint blockade in melanoma. Noted treatment: randomized to nivolumab then ipilimumab (arm A) or the reverse (arm B). Using immunoSEQ multiplex PCR, the repertoire was profiled, and TCRdb retains in-frame clones only, with some absent. This sample has some 20,000 clones; approximately 72% occur once, and the top ten carry around two fifths. Sequencing was performed on CD8+ T cells sorted from blood (inferred from file names), taken from a patient given nivolumab and ipilimumab in sequence. The receptor source for this set is a human donor with melanoma.

This chain uses TRBV29-1 with TRBJ2-7; D perhaps matches TRBD1 (6 bases). This CDR3 has 11 residues. Germline assignment: CDR1 SQVTM and CDR2 ANQGSEA. Trimming left V 6 bases short and J 7 bases short, with 13 bases between. The CDR3 DNA sequence: TGCAGCGTCCCCAGCCAGGGGGAGCAGTACTTC. Protein product: CSVPSQGEQYF.

This clone was seen a handful of times. This chain joins TRBV7-9 and TRBJ2-7; 11 bases line up with TRBD2. The J segment lost 2 bases and the V segment lost 9 bases, leaving 0 bases of the junction unmatched. Per germline, CDR1 SEHNR and CDR2 FQNEAQ (reference sequence). The CDR3 has 12 residues. CDR3 in amino acids: CASSGRAYEQYF. Written as DNA, the CDR3 is TGTGCCAGTAGCGGGAGGGCCTACGAGCAGTACTTC.

The V and J genes are TRBV7-9 and TRBJ2-3; the match to TRBD2 covers 14 bases. V was pared by 7 bases and J by 5 bases, with 5 bases of the junction left unmatched. Germline V gives CDR1 SEHNR, CDR2 FQNEAQ (reference sequence). The CDR3 covers 15 residues. CDR3 residues: CASTRLAGGVDTQYF. The CDR3, as DNA: TGTGCCAGCACCCGACTAGCGGGAGGGGTAGATACGCAGTATTTT. Full variable domain (missing parts from reference TRBV7-9 and TRBJ2-3): DTGVSQNPRHKITKRGQNVTFRCDPISEHNRLYWYRQTLGQGPEFLTYFQNEAQLEKSRLLSDRFSAERPKGSFSTLEIQRTEQGDSAMYLCASTRLAGGVDTQYFGPGTRLTVL.

This clone occurred a few times. The gene calls are TRBV19 and TRBJ2-1; D might be TRBD2 (6 bases). Trimming took 0 bases from V and 10 from J, leaving 13 bases between them. The CDR3 has 14 amino acids. Germline V gene lookup returns CDR1 LNHDA and CDR2 SQIVND (reference sequence). CDR3 bases: TGTGCCAGTAGTATAGAAACGGGACTTCGAGAGCAGTTCTTC. Its translation: CASSIETGLREQFF.

The gene calls are TRBV6-1 and TRBJ1-2; 7 bases map to TRBD1. This CDR3 comprises 18 residues. The germline V gene encodes CDR1 MNHNS and CDR2 SASEGT. Trimming removed 1 base from V and 4 bases from J; junction bases left unmatched: 15. The chain's CDR3 is CASSEGRGTALTVYGYTF. Written as DNA, the CDR3 is TGTGCCAGCAGTGAAGGGAGGGGGACAGCCTTAACCGTCTATGGCTACACCTTC.

This clone has more than one count but fewer than ten. The chain is built from TRBV29-1 and TRBJ1-3, with 7 nucleotides matching TRBD1. V lost 4 bases and J lost 3; bases outside the gene matches: 3. Germline-derived CDR1 and CDR2 are SQVTM and ANQGSEA. The CDR3 has 13 residues. The CDR3 DNA reads as TGCAGCGTTGCCCGGGACAGTGGAAACACCATATATTTT. This translates into CSVARDSGNTIYF.

In this sample, this clone turned up once. This rearrangement joins TRBV9 to TRBJ2-7; 7 positions agree with TRBD2. The CDR3 is 15 residues long. Germline V gives CDR1 SGDLS, CDR2 YYNGEE. Trimming cost V 3 bases and J 2 bases; bases outside gene matches: 8. The CDR3 spells CASSEGGAAPYEQYF. In DNA form, the CDR3 reads TGTGCCAGCAGCGAGGGAGGGGCAGCCCCCTACGAGCAGTACTTC.

The chain couples TRBV27 to TRBJ2-7; D is perhaps TRBD1 (6 bases). V gave up 6 bases and J gave up 0 bases, with 12 bases separating them. The CDR3 is 14 residues long. CDR1 MNHEY and CDR2 SMNVEV come from the germline V gene (reference sequence). The CDR3 region is CASRTGHLSYEQYF. The CDR3 nucleotides are TGTGCCAGCAGGACGGGACACCTCTCCTACGAGCAGTACTTC.

Notes on this clone: At one end the junction does not follow the germline gene, possibly because of a read error. The CDR3, as DNA: TGTGCCAGCAGCGCAAGACTAGCGGGGGGCAGGATTGACTTC. Its translation: CASSARLAGGRIDF. This chain links TRBV7-2 with TRBJ2-7; 13 bases agree with TRBD2. This CDR3 region has 14 residues. Germline-derived CDR1 and CDR2 are SGHTA and FQGNSA.

This clone was recorded only once. CDR3 sequence: CASRPEGGIRTEAFF. The DNA of the CDR3 is TGTGCCAGCAGACCGGAAGGGGGTATTCGGACTGAAGCTTTCTTT. The chain combines TRBV5-4 with TRBJ1-1; D is possibly TRBD1 (6 bases). Per the germline V gene, CDR1 is SGHNT and CDR2 is YYREEE (reference sequence). This CDR3 has 15 residues. V dropped 5 bases and J dropped 5 bases, with 19 bases sitting between them.

J is TRBJ2-7 and V is TRBV9, with a possible D match to TRBD2 (5 bases). There are 13 residues in the CDR3. Germline assignment: CDR1 SGDLS and CDR2 YYNGEE. The germline V and J ends were trimmed by 4 bases and 4 bases, with 12 bases remaining between them. CDR3 bases: TGTGCCAGCAGCTCAGGTCCGGGGTACGAGCAGTACTTC. It codes for CASSSGPGYEQYF.

The chain employs TRBV19 and TRBJ1-1; unclear D gene. The CDR3 covers 14 residues. Germline CDR1 LNHDA, CDR2 SQIVND (reference sequence). Trimming removed 5 bases from V and 3 bases from J, with 13 bases in between. CDR3 bases: TGTGCCAGTAGTGTTGTGGAGGGAGACACTGAAGCTTTCTTT. Its protein product is CASSVVEGDTEAFF.

The gene calls are TRBV9 and TRBJ2-7; 8 bases are a match to TRBD2. Germline lookup yields CDR1 SGDLS and CDR2 YYNGEE. Germline trimming cut 0 bases from V and 3 bases from J; bases unmatched to any gene: 5. The CDR3 extends over 15 amino acids. The chain's CDR3 is CASSVAAGVVYEQYF. In nucleotides, the CDR3 is TGTGCCAGCAGCGTAGCAGCGGGAGTAGTCTACGAGCAGTACTTC.

This clone came up a few times. V is TRBV11-2 and J is TRBJ2-7, with D maybe TRBD1 (5 bases). V lost 4 bases to trimming and J lost 4 bases, with 8 bases between them. CDR1 is SGHAT and CDR2 is FQNNGV in the germline V gene. The CDR3 has 12 residues. The CDR3 protein is CASSYQGYEQYF. The CDR3 coding sequence is TGTGCCAGCAGCTATCAGGGTTACGAGCAGTACTTC. Looking up the rest from reference TRBV11-2 and TRBJ2-7 gives the full variable domain: EAGVAQSPRYKIIEKRQSVAFWCNPISGHATLYWYQQILGQGPKLLIQFQNNGVVDDSQLPKDRFSAERLKGVDSTLKIQPAKLEDSAVYLCASSYQGYEQYFGPGTRLTVT.

The table lists this clone with a count of one. The rearrangement uses TRBV27 and TRBJ1-4, with 8 bases that match TRBD1. CDR3 length equals 14 residues. The V segment lost 5 bases and the J segment 6 bases; nucleotides outside the gene matches: 5. CDR1 is MNHEY and CDR2 is SMNVEV in the germline V gene (reference sequence). This CDR3 is CASSPGQEYEKLFF. The CDR3 DNA reads as TGTGCCAGCAGTCCGGGACAGGAGTATGAAAAACTGTTTTTT. The full variable domain, its missing parts supplied by reference TRBV27 and TRBJ1-4, is EAQVTQNPRYLITVTGKKLTVTCSQNMNHEYMSWYRQDPGLGLRQIYYSMNVEVTDKGDVPEGYKVSRKEKRNFPLILESPSPNQTSLYFCASSPGQEYEKLFFGSGTQLSVL.

This clone has only a few counts. CDR3 DNA: TGTGCCAGCAGTGAGCGGGGGCTCTACGAGCAGTACTTC. It yields the protein CASSERGLYEQYF. The chain recombines TRBV6-7 with TRBJ2-7; 8 nucleotides agree with TRBD2. TRBV6-7 is assigned to the ORF class and has an uncertain function. This CDR3 region has 13 residues. The V segment lost 5 bases and the J segment 3 bases; nucleotides outside the gene matches: 3.

V usage is TRBV13 and J usage is TRBJ1-2; no clear D. This CDR3 spans 15 amino acids. The germline gives CDR1 PRHDT, CDR2 FYEKMQ (reference sequence). V gave up 3 bases and J gave up 0 bases, with 11 bases separating them. The CDR3 region is CASSFGRTPNYGYTF. CDR3 coding DNA: TGTGCCAGCAGCTTTGGACGGACTCCTAACTATGGCTACACCTTC.

The chain has TRBV14 and TRBJ2-7; a weak D match, TRBD1 (6 bases). The V end was cut by 4 bases, the J end by 2 bases, with 18 bases between. This CDR3 region has 16 residues. The V gene's germline CDR1 is SGHDN and CDR2 FVKESK. The CDR3: CASSLDTGPLTYEQYF. The CDR3 bases are TGTGCCAGCAGCCTCGACACAGGGCCTCTCACCTACGAGCAGTACTTC.

The DNA of the CDR3 is TGCAGCGCCCGGGGGACAGGGGCCTACGAGCAGTACTTC. Translated, it gives CSARGTGAYEQYF. The chain recombines TRBV29-1 with TRBJ2-7, with 10 positions matching TRBD1. V lost 7 bases, J lost 2 bases, and 5 bases stayed unmatched. CDR1 is SQVTM and CDR2 is ANQGSEA in the germline V gene. This CDR3 contains 13 residues.

This chain uses TRBV7-3 with TRBJ2-7, with TRBD1 matching 8 bases. The J segment lost 3 bases and the V segment lost 1 base, leaving 5 bases of the junction unmatched. Per the germline V gene, CDR1 is SGHTA and CDR2 is FQGTGA. The CDR3 extends over 15 amino acids. CDR3 DNA: TGTGCCAGCAGCTTAAGAGCGACAGGGGACTACGAGCAGTACTTC. It codes for CASSLRATGDYEQYF. The variable domain in full, with the rest retrieved from reference TRBV7-3 and TRBJ2-7, is GAGVSQTPSNKVTEKGKYVELRCDPISGHTALYWYRQSLGQGPEFLIYFQGTGAADDSGLPNDRFFAVRPEGSVSTLKIQRTERGDSAVYLCASSLRATGDYEQYFGPGTRLTVT.

J is TRBJ1-2 and V is TRBV25-1, with D possibly matching TRBD1 (5 bases). This CDR3 has 16 amino acids. Germline assignment: CDR1 MGHDK and CDR2 SYGVNS. Trimming shortened V by 6 bases and J by 4 bases, and 21 bases separated the two germline ends. CDR3 coding DNA: TGTGCCAGCAGGGGTTATATAATGCGGGGGTTCTATGGCTACACCTTC. Its translation is CASRGYIMRGFYGYTF.

The sample holds a few counts of this clone. The chain carries TRBV15 and TRBJ1-6, with D possibly TRBD1 on 6 matching bases. Germline lookup yields CDR1 LNHNV and CDR2 YYDKDF (reference sequence). Trimming shortened V by 5 bases and J by 8 bases, and 16 bases separated the two germline ends. This CDR3 has 15 amino acids. CDR3 DNA: TGTGCCACCAGCGGGAACAGGGCACTGGATTCACCCCTCCACTTT. Translating it yields CATSGNRALDSPLHF.